The 20 T cell receptor beta chains in this list originate from one sample, sequenced in a study of T cells in Graves' hyperthyroidism and ophthalmopathy. Template material for amplifying TCR beta CDR3 regions consisted of RNA transcripts. HTBI primers drove first-round RT-PCR of the TCR CDR3. One entry per CDR3 protein results from TCRdb running MiXCR on the multiplex PCR reads. In the table there are about 600,000 distinct CDR3 sequences, roughly 15% of which are singletons. The specimen sequenced was blood. The receptor set was obtained from a woman aged 40 to 55 with Graves' ophthalmopathy.

This chain uses TRBV29-1 with TRBJ2-7; 7 nucleotides align to TRBD2. CDR1 and CDR2 (germline): SQVTM, ANQGSEA. The CDR3 length is 13 residues. Losses at the gene ends were 6 bases for V and 3 bases for J; bases not matched to a gene: 8. CDR3 DNA: TGCAGCGTCCGACGTCCGGGGGGCTACGAGCAGTACTTC. It codes for CSVRRPGGYEQYF.

V gene TRBV9 combines with J gene TRBJ1-2; D gene uncertain. In germline, CDR1 is SGDLS, CDR2 YYNGEE. CDR3 length equals 15 residues. Deletions cut 1 base from V and 0 bases from J, with 10 bases between. CDR3 protein: CASSVTAEANYGYTF. CDR3 DNA: TGTGCCAGCAGCGTAACGGCGGAAGCTAACTATGGCTACACCTTC.

This CDR3 is CASSASTSGSNEQYF. The CDR3 region has the DNA TGTGCCAGCAGTGCCTCGACTAGCGGGAGCAACGAGCAGTACTTC. This chain connects TRBV2 to TRBJ2-7, with TRBD2 matching over 12 bases. Germline CDR1 is SNHLY and CDR2 is FYNNEI. V lost 4 bases, J lost 5 bases, and 6 bases stayed unmatched. CDR3 length: 15 residues.

This clonotype was seen many times. The chain is built from TRBV5-1 and TRBJ1-1; D is uncertain. The CDR3 covers 14 residues. Trimming cost V 6 bases and J 0 bases, with 12 bases left between them. Germline CDR1 and CDR2: SGHRS and YFSETQ. CDR3 coding DNA: TGCGCCAGCACGCAGCAAACGATGAACACTGAAGCTTTCTTT. Translation: CASTQQTMNTEAFF.

This clonotype was observed a handful of times. CDR3 sequence (DNA): TGTGCCTGGAGTGTCACGGCCTACTACAATGAGCAGTTCTTC. Translated: CAWSVTAYYNEQFF. The J gene is TRBJ2-1, the V gene TRBV30; D gene unclear. Trimming removed 0 bases at V and 3 bases at J, with 9 bases between. The CDR3 loop spans 14 amino acids. Germline assignment: CDR1 GTSNPN and CDR2 SVGIG (reference sequence).

This clonotype has a count of ten or more. The genes are TRBV2 and TRBJ2-2; the D call may be TRBD1 or TRBD2 (5 bases each). Germline-derived CDR1 and CDR2 are SNHLY and FYNNEI. Deletions cut 2 bases from V and 7 bases from J, with 8 bases between. This CDR3 region has 13 residues. The CDR3 sequence: CASSERGVGELFF. The CDR3 bases are TGTGCCAGCAGTGAAAGGGGAGTCGGGGAGCTGTTTTTT.

CDR3 DNA: TGTGCCAGTAGTAAGACCAGGGTTTCGGGCACTGAAGCTTTCTTT. Protein: CASSKTRVSGTEAFF. The V and J genes are TRBV19 and TRBJ1-1, with D possibly TRBD1 on 5 matching bases. CDR3 length: 15 amino acids. V shed 4 bases and J shed 4 bases, with 16 bases lying between them. Germline CDR1 is LNHDA and CDR2 is SQIVND (reference sequence).

This clonotype was recorded a few times. This chain joins TRBV28 and TRBJ1-2, with D possibly matching TRBD1 (6 bases). Germline V gene sequence: CDR1 MDHEN, CDR2 SYDVKM. This CDR3 comprises 17 residues. Trimming shortened V by 4 bases and J by 4 bases, and 22 bases separated the two germline ends. CDR3 residues: CASSSPGGPKPTYGYTF. Written as DNA, the CDR3 is TGTGCCAGCAGTTCCCCCGGGGGGCCAAAGCCCACCTATGGCTACACCTTC.

The sample holds a few counts of this clonotype. The chain couples TRBV29-1 to TRBJ2-1, with 10 bases identical to TRBD2. The CDR3 contains 15 residues. The V gene's germline CDR1 is SQVTM and CDR2 ANQGSEA. The trim removed 6 bases at V and 3 bases at J, leaving 8 bases unmatched. CDR3 loop: CSVLRVAGGYNEQFF. Here the CDR3 DNA reads TGCAGCGTCCTTAGGGTAGCGGGGGGCTACAATGAGCAGTTCTTC.

Many counts were recorded for this clonotype. V usage is TRBV11-2 and J usage is TRBJ2-7, with a possible D match to TRBD2 (5 bases). V lost 2 bases, J lost 2 bases, and 10 bases lay in between. Germline CDR1 reads SGHAT; CDR2 reads FQNNGV. This CDR3 spans 14 amino acids. CDR3 DNA: TGTGCCAGCAGCTTAAGCGGACCAACCTACGAGCAGTACTTC. This translates into CASSLSGPTYEQYF.

The table lists this clonotype with many counts. The V and J genes are TRBV18 and TRBJ1-1, with TRBD1 as a possible D gene (6 bases). The germline V gene encodes CDR1 KGHSH and CDR2 LQKENI. The CDR3 covers 14 residues. Trimming cost V 4 bases and J 3 bases, with 12 bases left between them. CDR3 residues: CASSLQNRDTEAFF. The CDR3, as DNA: TGTGCCAGCTCACTACAAAACAGGGACACTGAAGCTTTCTTT.

V and J are TRBV19 and TRBJ2-3; tentatively, D is TRBD1 (5 bases). Deletions cut 5 bases from V and 4 bases from J, with 16 bases between. Germline V gene lookup returns CDR1 LNHDA and CDR2 SQIVND (reference sequence). This CDR3 has 15 residues. The CDR3 bases are TGTGCCAGTAGTCCCCGGACAAAGATTCCAGATACGCAGTATTTT. Translated: CASSPRTKIPDTQYF.

This clonotype was counted many times. This CDR3 is CASSDEVAGGNEQFF. DNA of the CDR3: TGTGCCAGCAGTGATGAGGTAGCGGGGGGGAATGAGCAGTTCTTC. This sequence joins TRBV2 and TRBJ2-1, with 11 bases that match TRBD2. CDR1 and CDR2 (germline): SNHLY, FYNNEI. This CDR3 comprises 15 residues. Trimming cost V 3 bases and J 7 bases; bases outside gene matches: 5.

This clonotype showed up just a few times. The chain links TRBV7-9 to TRBJ1-2, with D unclear. The V gene's germline CDR1 is SEHNR and CDR2 FQNEAQ (reference sequence). V lost 8 bases and J 0 bases, leaving 7 bases between the germline ends. This CDR3 is 12 amino acids long. For the CDR3, the DNA is TGTGCCAGCGGGAGCTCTAACTATGGCTACACCTTC. Protein sequence: CASGSSNYGYTF.

This clonotype was detected many times. The chain has TRBV28 and TRBJ2-7, with TRBD2 matching over 7 bases. This CDR3 region has 13 residues. Germline CDR1 reads MDHEN; CDR2 reads SYDVKM. V shed 5 bases and J 2 bases; nucleotides not matched to a gene: 3. CDR3 bases: TGTGCCAGCAGTGGACTAGGGGCCTACGAGCAGTACTTC. It encodes CASSGLGAYEQYF.

The table lists this clonotype with a few counts. The chain combines TRBV6-1 with TRBJ1-5; D is possibly TRBD1 (5 bases). The V gene's germline CDR1 is MNHNS and CDR2 SASEGT. The V end was cut by 7 bases, the J end by 1 base, with 14 bases between. The CDR3 has 15 residues. The CDR3 bases are TGTGCCAGCAAGCGGGGACGGGAGAGCAATCAGCCCCAGCATTTT. It is translated as CASKRGRESNQPQHF.

There are a few counts of this clonotype. This sequence joins TRBV9 and TRBJ2-6; D is uncertain. Germline assignment: CDR1 SGDLS and CDR2 YYNGEE. CDR3 size: 15 residues. V lost 2 bases, J lost 0 bases, and 6 bases lay in between. The DNA of the CDR3 is TGTGCCAGCAGCGTCCGAAGCTCTGGGGCCAACGTCCTGACTTTC. This translates into CASSVRSSGANVLTF.

In its sample, this clonotype was seen a few times. One junction end does not reproduce the germline sequence, and a read error may be involved. The V gene is TRBV6-5, the J gene TRBJ2-2; tentatively, D is TRBD1 or TRBD2 (5 bases each). CDR3 length: 16 amino acids. From germline, CDR1 is MNHEY and CDR2 SVGAGI. The CDR3 region has the DNA TGTGCCAGCAGTCACTCTGGGACGGTGAACACCGGGGAGCTGTTTTTT. It encodes CASSHSGTVNTGELFF.

The chain links TRBV12-3 or TRBV12-4 to TRBJ2-7, with 7 bases lining up with TRBD1. This CDR3 has 13 amino acids. With V trimmed by 3 bases and J by 3 bases, 2 bases remained unmatched. The CDR3 bases are TGTGCCAGCAGTTTGGGACAGCACTACGAGCAGTACTTC. Residues: CASSLGQHYEQYF.

There are many counts of this clonotype. The chain joins TRBV6-2 or TRBV6-3 to TRBJ1-1, with TRBD1 matching over 9 bases. The CDR3 spans 16 residues. Germline V gene lookup returns CDR1 MNHEY and CDR2 SVGEGT. V lost 6 bases and J lost 1; bases outside the gene matches: 9. The CDR3 here is CASSPLRTGANTEAFF. In DNA, the CDR3 is TGTGCCAGCAGCCCACTTCGGACAGGGGCGAACACTGAAGCTTTCTTT.